The sample holds a few counts of the clone carrying this T cell receptor beta chain. The target antigen is unknown. TCRdb itself ran the 5' RACE reads through MiXCR, one entry per CDR3 protein. The sample shows approximately 560,000 distinct CDR3 sequences, roughly 17% of them seen only once. The data were obtained in a study of T-cell memory formation after mild COVID-19. Study overall: The TCR clusters were mostly specific to one donor. General study findings and limits: Some responding clones appeared in pre-infection memory, suggesting cross-reactive memory joined.

The CDR3 length is 16 residues. The V and J ends lost 1 base and 5 bases respectively, with 17 bases between them. Germline lookup yields CDR1 SGHTA and CDR2 FQGNSA. This clonotype originated in an adult woman who had mild COVID-19 (a few samples of this study predate the infection). Cell type and time point are not known. Sequencing was performed on PBMCs or a T cell subset sorted from them (not recorded which). The V gene is TRBV7-2, the J gene TRBJ2-5; TRBD2 might be the D (6 bases). The CDR3 DNA reads TGTGCCAGCAGCTTAGGGTTCGGCGGGATGCAGGAGACCCAGTACTTC. Translated: CASSLGFGGMQETQYF.